This T cell receptor beta chain was captured in a study of T cells expressing NK-cell markers. Study-wide results and caveats: Roughly 6 of the donors carried dominant NKG2C+ clonotypes that took up roughly 1.0-8% of their CD8+ T cells. It is unclear if expanded NKG2C-expressing clones target HCMV antigens. One observes that, in several donors, these clonotypes were also the leading ones within the CD3+CD56-NKG2C+ fraction.

Researchers built TCR beta cDNA using 5'RACE template switching with UMIs. TCRdb re-called the 5' RACE reads and catalogs CDR3 proteins one per entry, DNA excluded. The sample has some 600,000 distinct CDR3 sequences, and its top ten clones hold approximately 3.6%. Germline V gene data show CDR1 as SGHVS and CDR2 as FNYEAQ. CDR3 length equals 14 residues. As for this clonotype: What it binds is not known.

The V call is TRBV7-6, the J call TRBJ1-3. The specimen was blood T cells: a sorted CD56 or NKG2C T cell subset, CD4+ or CD8+ T cells, or bulk PBMC T cells (not recorded which). The receptor was isolated from a man aged 18 to 30 in good health. CDR3 amino acids: CASSLEGTGNTIYF.